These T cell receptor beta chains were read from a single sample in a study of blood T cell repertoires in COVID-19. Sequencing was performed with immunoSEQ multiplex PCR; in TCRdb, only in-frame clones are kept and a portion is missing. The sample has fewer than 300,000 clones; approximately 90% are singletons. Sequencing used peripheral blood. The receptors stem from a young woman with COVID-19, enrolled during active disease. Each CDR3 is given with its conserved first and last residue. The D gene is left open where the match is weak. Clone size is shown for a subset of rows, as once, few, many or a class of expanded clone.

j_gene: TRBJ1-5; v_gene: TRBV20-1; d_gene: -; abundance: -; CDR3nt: TGCAGTGCTAGTCAATCTACTAATAGCAATCAGCCCCAGCATTTT; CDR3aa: CSASQSTNSNQPQHF
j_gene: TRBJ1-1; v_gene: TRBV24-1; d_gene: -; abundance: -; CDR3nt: TGTGCCACCAGTGATTTGCAAGCGGGAGGGGACACCTCACAAGCTTTCTTT; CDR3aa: CATSDLQAGGDTSQAFF
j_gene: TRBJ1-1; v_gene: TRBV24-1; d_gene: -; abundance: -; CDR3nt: TGTGCCACCAGTGAGGGGCGTGACACTGAAGCTTTCTTT; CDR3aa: CATSEGRDTEAFF
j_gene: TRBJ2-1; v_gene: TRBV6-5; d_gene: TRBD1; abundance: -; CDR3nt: TGTGCCAGCAGTACCCGGACAGGGGCCTACAATGAGCAGTTCTTC; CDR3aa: CASSTRTGAYNEQFF
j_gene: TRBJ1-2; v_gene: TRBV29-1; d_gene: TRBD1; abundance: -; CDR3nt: TGCAGCGTAACGACTCAGGGGGGAAATAACTATGGCTACACCTTC; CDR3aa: CSVTTQGGNNYGYTF
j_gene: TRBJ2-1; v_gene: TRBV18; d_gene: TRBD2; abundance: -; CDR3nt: TGTGCCAGCTCACCACAGCAATCAGCGGGAGGGTGGAATGAGCAGTTCTTC; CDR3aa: CASSPQQSAGGWNEQFF
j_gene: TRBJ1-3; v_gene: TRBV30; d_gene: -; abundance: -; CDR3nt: TGTGCCTGCGCACAATGTGGGCTACGGTTCTCTGGAAACACCATATATTTT; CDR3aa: CACAQCGLRFSGNTIYF
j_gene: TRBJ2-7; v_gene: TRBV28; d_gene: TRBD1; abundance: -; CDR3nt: TGTGCCAGCCACAACATGGACAGGGTGAGCGAGCAGTACTTC; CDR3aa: CASHNMDRVSEQYF
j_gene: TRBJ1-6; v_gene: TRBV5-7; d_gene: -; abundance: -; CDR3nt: TGTGCCAGCAGCTTGAGCGGGGGGGGTTCACCCCTCCACTTT; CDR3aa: CASSLSGGGSPLHF
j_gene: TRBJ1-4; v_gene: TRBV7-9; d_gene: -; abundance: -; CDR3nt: TGTGCCAGCAGCTTAGATTTAGAGGAAAAACTGTTTTTT; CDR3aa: CASSLDLEEKLFF
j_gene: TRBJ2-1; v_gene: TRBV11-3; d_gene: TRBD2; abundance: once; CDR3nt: TGTGCCAGCAGCTTAGCCTTAGCGGGCTACAATGAGCAGTTCTTC; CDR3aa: CASSLALAGYNEQFF
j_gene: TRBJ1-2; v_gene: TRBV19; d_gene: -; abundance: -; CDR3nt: TGTGCCAGTAGTATTGTCGGGGGGAAACACGGTGGCTACACCTTC; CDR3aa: CASSIVGGKHGGYTF
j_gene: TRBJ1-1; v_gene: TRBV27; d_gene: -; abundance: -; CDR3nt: TGTGCCAGCAGTCGGAGGGAGGGCACTGAAGCTTTCTTT; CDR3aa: CASSRREGTEAFF
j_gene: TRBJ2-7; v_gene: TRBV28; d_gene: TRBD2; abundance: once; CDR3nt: TGTGCCAGCAGTCAGGGACTAGCGGGGGAACTAACCTACGAGCAGTACTTC; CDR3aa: CASSQGLAGELTYEQYF
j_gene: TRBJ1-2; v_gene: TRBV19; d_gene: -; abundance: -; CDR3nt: TGTGCCAGTAGTGGAGGGGGGGATGGCTACACCTTC; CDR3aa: CASSGGGDGYTF